This TCR beta chain derives from a study of OX40 agonist ivuxolimab in advanced cancers. Study information: The patients' treatment was ivuxolimab, an agonistic anti-OX40 (CD134) antibody. Recorded diagnoses for dose-escalation patients were hepatocellular carcinoma, melanoma, renal cell or head and neck cancer. At doses from 0.01 to 10 mg/kg, patients were given intravenous ivuxolimab every 2 weeks. Study outcomes and limitations: On average, CD8+ T cells showed a greater number of expanded clones than CD4+.

As regards this clone: Its antigen is currently unknown.

The germline gives CDR1 GTSNPN, CDR2 SVGIG (reference sequence). The CDR3 has 15 residues. V was shortened by 0 bases and J by 3 bases, with 15 bases between the two germline ends. Some clones are missing from TCRdb's copy, which holds only in-frame ones; the method was immunoSEQ multiplex PCR. The sample carries approximately 110,000 clones, roughly 92% recorded once. V and J are TRBV30 and TRBJ2-7; either TRBD1 or TRBD2 may fit D (5 bases each). This specimen was CD4+ or CD8+ T cells sorted from blood, taken in a trial of the OX40 agonist ivuxolimab. The sequence came from an adult with an advanced solid tumor such as melanoma, head and neck, liver or kidney cancer. CDR3 bases: TGTGCCTGGAGTGTAGGGGACCCCACGGTCTACGAGCAGTACTTC. It encodes CAWSVGDPTVYEQYF.